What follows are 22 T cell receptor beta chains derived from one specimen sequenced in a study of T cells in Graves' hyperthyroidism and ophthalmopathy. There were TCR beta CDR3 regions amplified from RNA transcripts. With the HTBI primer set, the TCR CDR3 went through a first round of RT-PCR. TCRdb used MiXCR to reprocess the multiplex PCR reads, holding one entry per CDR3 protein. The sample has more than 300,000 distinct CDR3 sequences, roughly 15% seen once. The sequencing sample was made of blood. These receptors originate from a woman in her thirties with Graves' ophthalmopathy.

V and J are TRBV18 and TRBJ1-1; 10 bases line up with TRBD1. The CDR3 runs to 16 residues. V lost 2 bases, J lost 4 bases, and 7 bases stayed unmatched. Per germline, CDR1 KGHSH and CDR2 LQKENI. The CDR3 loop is CASSPSTGGAGTEAFF. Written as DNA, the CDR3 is TGTGCCAGCTCACCATCGACAGGGGGCGCCGGCACTGAAGCTTTCTTT. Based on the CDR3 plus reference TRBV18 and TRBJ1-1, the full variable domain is NAGVMQNPRHLVRRRGQEARLRCSPMKGHSHVYWYRQLPEEGLKFMVYLQKENIIDESGMPKERFSAEFPKEGPSILRIQQVVRGDSAAYFCASSPSTGGAGTEAFFGQGTRLTVV.

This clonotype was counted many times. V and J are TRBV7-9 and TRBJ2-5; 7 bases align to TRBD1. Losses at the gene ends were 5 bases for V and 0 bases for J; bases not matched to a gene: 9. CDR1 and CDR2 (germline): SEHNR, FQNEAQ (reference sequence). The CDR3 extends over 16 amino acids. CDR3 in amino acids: CASSVSGTANQETQYF. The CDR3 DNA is TGTGCCAGCAGCGTCTCCGGGACAGCGAACCAAGAGACCCAGTACTTC.

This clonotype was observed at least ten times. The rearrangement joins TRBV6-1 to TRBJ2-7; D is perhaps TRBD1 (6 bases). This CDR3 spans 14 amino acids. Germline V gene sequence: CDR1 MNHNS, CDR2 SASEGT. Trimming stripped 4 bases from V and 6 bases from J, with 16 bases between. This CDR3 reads CASSALRGGSEQYF. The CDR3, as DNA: TGTGCCAGCAGTGCCCTTCGAGGGGGTAGCGAGCAGTACTTC.

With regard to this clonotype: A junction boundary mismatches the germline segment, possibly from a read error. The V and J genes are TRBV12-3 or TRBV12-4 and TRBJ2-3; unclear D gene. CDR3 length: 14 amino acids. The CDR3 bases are TGTGTCAGCAGTTTAGGCGTTGGCACAGATACGCAGTATTTT. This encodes CVSSLGVGTDTQYF.

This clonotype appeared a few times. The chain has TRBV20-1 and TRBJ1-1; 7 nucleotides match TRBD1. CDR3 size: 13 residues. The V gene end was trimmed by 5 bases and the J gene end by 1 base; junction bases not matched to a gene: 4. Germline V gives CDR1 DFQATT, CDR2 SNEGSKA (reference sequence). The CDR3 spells CSAGGDRNTEAFF. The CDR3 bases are TGCAGTGCTGGTGGGGACAGGAACACTGAAGCTTTCTTT.

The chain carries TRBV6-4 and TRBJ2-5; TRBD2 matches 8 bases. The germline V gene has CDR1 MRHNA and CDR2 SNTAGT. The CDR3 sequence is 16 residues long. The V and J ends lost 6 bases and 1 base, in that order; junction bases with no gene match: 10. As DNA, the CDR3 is TGTGCCAGCAGCCCGCGGTCGGCGGGGGGCCAAGAGACCCAGTACTTC. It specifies CASSPRSAGGQETQYF.

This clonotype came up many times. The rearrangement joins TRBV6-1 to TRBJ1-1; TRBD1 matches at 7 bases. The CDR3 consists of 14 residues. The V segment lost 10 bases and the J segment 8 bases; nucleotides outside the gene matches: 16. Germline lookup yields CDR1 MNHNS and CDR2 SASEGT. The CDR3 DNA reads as TGTGCCATCACCCTATCCTACAGGGGATACGAAGCTTTCTTT. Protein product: CAITLSYRGYEAFF.

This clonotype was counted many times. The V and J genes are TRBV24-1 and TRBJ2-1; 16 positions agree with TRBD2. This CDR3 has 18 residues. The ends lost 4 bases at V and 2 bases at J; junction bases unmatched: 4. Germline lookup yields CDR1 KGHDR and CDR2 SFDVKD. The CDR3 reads CATSDAGLAGGPYNEQFF. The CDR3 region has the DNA TGTGCCACCAGTGACGCGGGACTAGCGGGGGGGCCCTACAATGAGCAGTTCTTC.

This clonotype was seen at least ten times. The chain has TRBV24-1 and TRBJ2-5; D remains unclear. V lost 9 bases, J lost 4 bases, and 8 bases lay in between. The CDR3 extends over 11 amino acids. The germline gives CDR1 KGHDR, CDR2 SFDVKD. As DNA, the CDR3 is TGTGCCACCTCCGTCGGAGAGACCCAGTACTTC. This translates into CATSVGETQYF.

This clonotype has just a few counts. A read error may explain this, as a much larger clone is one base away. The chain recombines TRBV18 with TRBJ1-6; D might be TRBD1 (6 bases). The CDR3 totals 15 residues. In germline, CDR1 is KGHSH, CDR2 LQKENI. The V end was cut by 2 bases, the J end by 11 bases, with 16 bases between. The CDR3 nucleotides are TGTGCCAGCTCACCAGGGGCAGGGGCGGCTCCACCCCTCCACTTT. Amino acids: CASSPGAGAAPPLHF.

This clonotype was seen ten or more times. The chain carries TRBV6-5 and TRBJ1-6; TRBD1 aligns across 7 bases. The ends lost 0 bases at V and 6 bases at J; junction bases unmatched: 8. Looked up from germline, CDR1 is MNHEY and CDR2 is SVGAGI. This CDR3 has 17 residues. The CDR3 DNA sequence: TGTGCCAGCAGTTACTCGAGCTCGACAGGGAGTAATTCACCCCTCCACTTT. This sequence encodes CASSYSSSTGSNSPLHF.

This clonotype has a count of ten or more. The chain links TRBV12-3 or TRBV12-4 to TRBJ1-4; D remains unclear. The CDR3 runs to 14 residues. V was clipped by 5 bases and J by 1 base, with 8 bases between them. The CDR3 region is CASSRTETNEKLFF. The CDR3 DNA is TGTGCCAGCAGTAGGACGGAAACTAATGAAAAACTGTTTTTT.

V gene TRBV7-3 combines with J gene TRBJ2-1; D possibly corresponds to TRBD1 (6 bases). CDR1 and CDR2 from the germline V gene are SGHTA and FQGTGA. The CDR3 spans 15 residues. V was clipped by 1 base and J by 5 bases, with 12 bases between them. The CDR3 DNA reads TGTGCCAGCAGCTTAATATCGAAGGGGGACAATGAGCAGTTCTTC. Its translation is CASSLISKGDNEQFF. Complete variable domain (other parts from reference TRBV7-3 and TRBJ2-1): GAGVSQTPSNKVTEKGKYVELRCDPISGHTALYWYRQSLGQGPEFLIYFQGTGAADDSGLPNDRFFAVRPEGSVSTLKIQRTERGDSAVYLCASSLISKGDNEQFFGPGTRLTVL.

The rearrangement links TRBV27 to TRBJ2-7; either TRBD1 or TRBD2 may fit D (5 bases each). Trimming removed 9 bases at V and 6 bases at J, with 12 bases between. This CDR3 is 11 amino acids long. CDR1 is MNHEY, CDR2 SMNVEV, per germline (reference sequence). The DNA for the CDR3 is TGTGCCAGTTTTTCCGGGGCCGAGCAGTACTTC. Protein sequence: CASFSGAEQYF.

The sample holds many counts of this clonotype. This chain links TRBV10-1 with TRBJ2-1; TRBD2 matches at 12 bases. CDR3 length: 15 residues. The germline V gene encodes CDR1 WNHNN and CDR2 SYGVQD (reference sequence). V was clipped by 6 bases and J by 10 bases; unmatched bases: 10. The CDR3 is CASSKLAGGNGEQFF. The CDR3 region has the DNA TGCGCCAGCAGCAAACTAGCGGGGGGCAATGGAGAGCAGTTCTTC.

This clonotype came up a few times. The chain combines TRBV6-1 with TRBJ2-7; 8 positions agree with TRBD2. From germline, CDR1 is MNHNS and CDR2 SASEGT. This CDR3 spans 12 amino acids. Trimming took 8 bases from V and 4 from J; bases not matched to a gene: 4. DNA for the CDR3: TGTGCCAGCCGGGAGGGGTGGTACGAGCAGTACTTC. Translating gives CASREGWYEQYF.

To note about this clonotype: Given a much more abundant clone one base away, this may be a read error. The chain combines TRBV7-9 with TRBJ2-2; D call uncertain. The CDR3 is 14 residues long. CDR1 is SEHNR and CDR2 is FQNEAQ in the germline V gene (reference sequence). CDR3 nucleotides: TGTGACAGCAGCTTATTGTCTTATGTCGGGGAGCTGTTTTTT. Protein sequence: CDSSLLSYVGELFF.

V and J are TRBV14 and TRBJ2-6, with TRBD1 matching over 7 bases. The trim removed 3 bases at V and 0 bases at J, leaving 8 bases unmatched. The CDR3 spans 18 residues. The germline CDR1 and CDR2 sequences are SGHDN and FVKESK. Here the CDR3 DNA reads TGTGCCAGCAGCCACCCCCCGGGACAGAGCTCTGGGGCCAACGTCCTGACTTTC. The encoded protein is CASSHPPGQSSGANVLTF.

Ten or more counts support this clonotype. Here the CDR3 DNA reads TGTGCCAGCAGGCTTCGTCGAGGCGAATGGGGTCAGCCCCAGCATTTT. It encodes CASRLRRGEWGQPQHF. The V and J genes are TRBV2 and TRBJ1-5; D uncertain. The CDR3 extends over 16 amino acids. Germline V CDR1 and CDR2: SNHLY, FYNNEI. V was clipped by 6 bases and J by 6 bases, with 21 bases between them.

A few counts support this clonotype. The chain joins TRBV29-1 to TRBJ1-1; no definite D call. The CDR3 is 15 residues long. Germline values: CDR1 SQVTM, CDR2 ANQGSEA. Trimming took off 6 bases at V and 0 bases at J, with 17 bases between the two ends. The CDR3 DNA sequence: TGCAGCGTCGCGGCTAGTAGGGAGATGAACACTGAAGCTTTCTTT. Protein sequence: CSVAASREMNTEAFF.

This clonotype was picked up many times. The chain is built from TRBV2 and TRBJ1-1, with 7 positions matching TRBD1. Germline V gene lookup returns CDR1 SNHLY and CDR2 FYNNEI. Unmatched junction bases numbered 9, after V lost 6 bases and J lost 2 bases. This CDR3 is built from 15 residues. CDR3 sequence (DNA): TGTGCCAGCAGGAGGATGACAGGGTCAAACACTGAAGCTTTCTTT. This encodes CASRRMTGSNTEAFF.

The CDR3 DNA sequence: TGTGCCCTCGAGGAGGGGGGCACTGAAGCTTTCTTT. Translated: CALEEGGTEAFF. The gene calls are TRBV30 and TRBJ1-1; maybe TRBD1 (6 bases). V was pared by 8 bases and J by 4 bases, with 14 bases between. Germline V gene data show CDR1 as GTSNPN and CDR2 as SVGIG (reference sequence). The CDR3 sequence is 12 residues long.